One sample yielded the 10 T cell receptor beta chains listed below, sequenced in a study of T cells expressing NK-cell markers (TCRdb year 2020). The protocol used for the library was 5' RACE. The run used an Illumina HiSeq 2000. Following TCRdb reprocessing, every CDR3 protein sequence forms one entry, and DNA is not provided. The table of this sample itemizes about half a million distinct CDR3 sequences. The ten biggest clones cover about 1.5% of the sample. Sequencing was done on a sample of blood T cells: a sorted CD56 or NKG2C T cell subset, CD4+ or CD8+ T cells, or bulk PBMC T cells (not recorded which). The receptors come from a woman between 50 and 59 years old in good health. Donor details come from another sample of the same person, matched by shared clones.

The chain joins TRBV27 to TRBJ1-4; with no DNA, the TCRdb D assignment of TRBD1 cannot be verified. The CDR3 sequence is 16 residues long. Looked up from germline, CDR1 is MNHEY and CDR2 is SMNVEV (reference sequence). This chain's CDR3 is CASSWAPRGLGEKLFF.

The chain uses TRBV5-1 and TRBJ2-3; the TRBD2 assignment by TCRdb is unverifiable without DNA. Germline assignment: CDR1 SGHRS and CDR2 YFSETQ. The CDR3 extends over 16 amino acids. The CDR3 spells CASSRTGLAGTDTQYF.

J is TRBJ2-2 and V is TRBV12-3 or TRBV12-4; no DNA is available, so the TRBD2 call from TCRdb remains unchecked. The CDR3 is 14 amino acids. The CDR3 spells CASSLSHGPGELFF.

J is TRBJ2-3 and V is TRBV5-1; TCRdb selects TRBD1, and the lack of DNA leaves this call unchecked. CDR3 size: 18 residues. Germline-derived CDR1 and CDR2 are SGHRS and YFSETQ. CDR3 sequence: CASSPIPFGQGLTDTQYF. The whole variable domain, remainder taken from reference TRBV5-1 and TRBJ2-3, is KAGVTQTPRYLIKTRGQQVTLSCSPISGHRSVSWYQQTPGQGLQFLFEYFSETQRNKGNFPGRFSGRQFSNSRSEMNVSTLELGDSALYLCASSPIPFGQGLTDTQYFGPGTRLTVL.

This chain links TRBV5-1 with TRBJ2-5; the D call from TCRdb, TRBD1, cannot be confirmed without DNA. The germline CDR1 and CDR2 sequences are SGHRS and YFSETQ. The CDR3 spans 15 residues. The CDR3 here is CASSVSGTLQETQYF. Combining the CDR3 with reference TRBV5-1 and TRBJ2-5 gives the whole variable domain KAGVTQTPRYLIKTRGQQVTLSCSPISGHRSVSWYQQTPGQGLQFLFEYFSETQRNKGNFPGRFSGRQFSNSRSEMNVSTLELGDSALYLCASSVSGTLQETQYFGPGTRLLVL.

The rearrangement uses TRBV20-1 and TRBJ2-1; with no DNA, the TCRdb D assignment of TRBD1 cannot be verified. The CDR3 runs 14 residues. The V gene's germline CDR1 is DFQATT and CDR2 SNEGSKA (reference sequence). The CDR3 loop reads CSAQPRTGYNEQFF.

This sequence joins TRBV5-1 and TRBJ1-1; TCRdb picks TRBD1, but there is no DNA to check that call. The germline V gene encodes CDR1 SGHRS and CDR2 YFSETQ. This CDR3 comprises 16 residues. CDR3 residues: CASSLGGTGTTTEAFF. Drawing the rest from reference TRBV5-1 and TRBJ1-1, the complete variable domain is KAGVTQTPRYLIKTRGQQVTLSCSPISGHRSVSWYQQTPGQGLQFLFEYFSETQRNKGNFPGRFSGRQFSNSRSEMNVSTLELGDSALYLCASSLGGTGTTTEAFFGQGTRLTVV.

The chain carries TRBV3-1 and TRBJ1-1; with no DNA, the TCRdb D assignment of TRBD1 cannot be verified. CDR3 length: 15 residues. Per the germline V gene, CDR1 is LGHDT and CDR2 is YNNKEL (reference sequence). The CDR3 protein is CASSQDRQGRTEAFF. Supplemented by reference TRBV3-1 and TRBJ1-1, the full variable domain reads DTAVSQTPKYLVTQMGNDKSIKCEQNLGHDTMYWYKQDSKKFLKIMFSYNNKELIINETVPNRFSPKSPDKAHLNLHINSLELGDSAVYFCASSQDRQGRTEAFFGQGTRLTVV.

This chain uses TRBV29-1 with TRBJ2-5. Looked up from germline, CDR1 is SQVTM and CDR2 is ANQGSEA. The CDR3 runs to 13 residues. CDR3: CSVAESSKETQYF.

The genes are TRBV7-9 and TRBJ2-3; TCRdb's D call of TRBD1 is untestable without DNA. CDR1 is SEHNR, CDR2 FQNEAQ, per germline (reference sequence). CDR3 length equals 15 residues. The CDR3 protein is CASSLLQGSGDTQYF.